This entry concerns a single T cell receptor beta chain. Its antigen remains unknown. The CDR3 sequence is 16 residues long. Germline trimming cut 8 bases from V and 2 bases from J; bases unmatched to any gene: 11. Germline loops: CDR1 SNHLY, CDR2 FYNNEI. This record comes from a study of T cells in Graves' hyperthyroidism and ophthalmopathy. Study results and limitations: The model anticipated ophthalmopathy a median around six months pre-onset.

TCR beta CDR3 regions were amplified from RNA transcripts. RT-PCR in the first round (using the HTBI primer set) targeted the TCR CDR3. MiXCR was run by TCRdb on the multiplex PCR reads, yielding one entry per CDR3 protein. This table has roughly 510,000 distinct CDR3 sequences, 40% to 50% appearing once. Patients having uncontrolled infection, another autoimmune disease, pregnancy or lactation were not included. Used for diagnoses were clinical symptoms, serum thyroxine and TRAb, thyroid ultrasound and orbital computed tomography. The chain couples TRBV2 to TRBJ1-5; TRBD1 matches at 8 bases. The specimen sequenced was peripheral blood or thyroid tissue (not recorded which). This clonotype was obtained from an adult woman with Graves' disease, either hyperthyroidism or ophthalmopathy (not recorded which). This CDR3 is CASARLGTGGNQPQHF. CDR3 DNA: TGTGCCAGCGCTAGACTGGGGACAGGAGGCAATCAGCCCCAGCATTTT.